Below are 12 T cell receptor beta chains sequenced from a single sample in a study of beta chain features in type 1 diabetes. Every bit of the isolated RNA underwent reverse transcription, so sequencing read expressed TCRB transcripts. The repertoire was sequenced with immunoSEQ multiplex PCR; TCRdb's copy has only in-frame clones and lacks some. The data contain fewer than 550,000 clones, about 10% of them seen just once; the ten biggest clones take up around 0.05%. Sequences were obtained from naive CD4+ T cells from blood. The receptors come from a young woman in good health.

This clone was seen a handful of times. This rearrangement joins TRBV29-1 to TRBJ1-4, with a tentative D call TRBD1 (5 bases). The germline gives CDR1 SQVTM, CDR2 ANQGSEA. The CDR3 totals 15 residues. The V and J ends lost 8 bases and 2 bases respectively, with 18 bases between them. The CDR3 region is CSPWRAGRTNEKLFF. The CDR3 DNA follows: TGCAGCCCGTGGCGAGCAGGGAGGACTAATGAAAAACTGTTTTTT.

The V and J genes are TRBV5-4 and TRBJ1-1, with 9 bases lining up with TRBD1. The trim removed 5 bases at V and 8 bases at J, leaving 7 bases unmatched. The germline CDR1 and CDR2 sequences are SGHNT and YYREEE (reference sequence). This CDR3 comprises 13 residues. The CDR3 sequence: CASSFRTGEEAFF. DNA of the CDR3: TGTGCCAGCAGTTTCAGGACAGGGGAAGAAGCTTTCTTT. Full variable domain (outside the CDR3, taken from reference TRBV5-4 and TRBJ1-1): ETGVTQSPTHLIKTRGQQVTLRCSSQSGHNTVSWYQQALGQGPQFIFQYYREEENGRGNFPPRFSGLQFPNYSSELNVNALELDDSALYLCASSFRTGEEAFFGQGTRLTVV.

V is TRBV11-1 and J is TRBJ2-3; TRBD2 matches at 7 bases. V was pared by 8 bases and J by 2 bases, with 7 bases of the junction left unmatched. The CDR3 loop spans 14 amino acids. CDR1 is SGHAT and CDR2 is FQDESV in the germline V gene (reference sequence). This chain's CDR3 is CASRRRDYTDTQYF. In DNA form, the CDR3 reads TGTGCCAGCCGTCGGCGGGACTACACAGATACGCAGTATTTT.

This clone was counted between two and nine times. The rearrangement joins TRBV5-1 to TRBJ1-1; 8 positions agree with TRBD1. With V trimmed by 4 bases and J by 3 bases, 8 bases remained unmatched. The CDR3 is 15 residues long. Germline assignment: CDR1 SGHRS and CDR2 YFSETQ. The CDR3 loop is CASSPTGDGDTEAFF. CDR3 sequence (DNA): TGCGCCAGCAGCCCGACAGGGGATGGGGACACTGAAGCTTTCTTT.

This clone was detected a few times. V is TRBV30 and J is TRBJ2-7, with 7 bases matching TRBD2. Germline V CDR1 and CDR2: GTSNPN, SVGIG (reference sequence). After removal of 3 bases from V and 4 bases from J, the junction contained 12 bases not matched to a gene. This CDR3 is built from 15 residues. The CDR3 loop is CAWRPEAGRRYEQYF. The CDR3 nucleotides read TGTGCCTGGAGGCCGGAAGCGGGACGCAGATACGAGCAGTACTTC.

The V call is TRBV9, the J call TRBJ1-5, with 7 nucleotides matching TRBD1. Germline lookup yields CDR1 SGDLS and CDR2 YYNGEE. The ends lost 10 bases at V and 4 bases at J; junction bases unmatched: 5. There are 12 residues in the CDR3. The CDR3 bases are TGTGCCTCCGGACAGGTAAATCAGCCCCAGCATTTT. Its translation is CASGQVNQPQHF. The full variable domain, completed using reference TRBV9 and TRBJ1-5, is DSGVTQTPKHLITATGQRVTLRCSPRSGDLSVYWYQQSLDQGLQFLIQYYNGEERAKGNILERFSAQQFPDLHSELNLSSLELGDSALYFCASGQVNQPQHFGDGTRLSIL.

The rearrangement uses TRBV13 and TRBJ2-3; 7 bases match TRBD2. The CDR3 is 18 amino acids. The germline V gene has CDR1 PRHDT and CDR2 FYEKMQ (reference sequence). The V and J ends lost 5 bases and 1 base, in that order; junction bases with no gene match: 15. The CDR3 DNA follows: TGTGCCAGCAGCCCAAGACAGCGGGGTATAGCGGGCACAGATACGCAGTATTTT. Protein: CASSPRQRGIAGTDTQYF.

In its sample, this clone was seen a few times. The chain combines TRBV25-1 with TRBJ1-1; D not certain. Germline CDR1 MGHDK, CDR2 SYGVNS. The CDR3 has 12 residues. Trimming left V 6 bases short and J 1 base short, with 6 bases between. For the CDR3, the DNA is TGTGCCAGCAGGAAGGGGAACACTGAAGCTTTCTTT. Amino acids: CASRKGNTEAFF.

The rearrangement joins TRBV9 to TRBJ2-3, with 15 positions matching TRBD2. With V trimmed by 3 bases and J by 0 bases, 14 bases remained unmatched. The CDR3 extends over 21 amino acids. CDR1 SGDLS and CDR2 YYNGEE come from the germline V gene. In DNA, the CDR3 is TGTGCCAGCAGCGCCTCCCCCGGGACTAGCGGGGGGCACCTAAGCACAGATACGCAGTATTTT. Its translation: CASSASPGTSGGHLSTDTQYF.

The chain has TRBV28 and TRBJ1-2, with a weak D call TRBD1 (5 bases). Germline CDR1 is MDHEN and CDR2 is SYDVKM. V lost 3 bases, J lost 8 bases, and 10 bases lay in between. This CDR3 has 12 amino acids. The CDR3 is CASSFLGDGYTF. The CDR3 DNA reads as TGTGCCAGCAGTTTCCTTGGGGACGGCTACACCTTC.

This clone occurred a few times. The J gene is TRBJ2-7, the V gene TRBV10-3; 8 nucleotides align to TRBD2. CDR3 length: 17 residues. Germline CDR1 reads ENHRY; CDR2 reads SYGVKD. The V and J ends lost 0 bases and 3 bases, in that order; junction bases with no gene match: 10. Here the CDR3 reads CAISESMGAGVDYEQYF. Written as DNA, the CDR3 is TGTGCCATCAGTGAGTCGATGGGAGCGGGAGTGGACTACGAGCAGTACTTC.

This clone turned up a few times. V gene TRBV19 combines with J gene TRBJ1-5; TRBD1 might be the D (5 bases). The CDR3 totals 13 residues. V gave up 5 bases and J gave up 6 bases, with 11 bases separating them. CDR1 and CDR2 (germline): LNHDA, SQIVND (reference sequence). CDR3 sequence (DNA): TGTGCCAGTAGTTTAAGGGGAGTTCAGCCCCAGCATTTT. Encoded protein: CASSLRGVQPQHF.